This T cell receptor (beta chain) was observed in a study of blood T cell repertoires in COVID-19 (TCRdb year 2020). Notes on the research overall: Samples from collaborators originated in the United States, Italy and Spain and spanned both the acute and convalescent phases of COVID-19. The prospective study material was composed of cDNA or gDNA derived from T cells, B-cell-depleted T cells, or PBMCs. The dataset comprised deeply sampled blood TCRbeta repertoires from subjects exposed to, actively infected with, or recovered from COVID-19. The repertoires were released in a freely available public database meant as a resource for research on the immune response to SARS-CoV-2. The samples were drawn from two sources: the first 160 participants of the ongoing ImmuneRACE study, and 950 to 1,500 subjects contributed by 6 global collaborators. Sample metadata almost always included a de-identified subject ID, COVID-19 status, age in years and sex. Where available, HLA class I and class II types were obtained from metadata supplied by the sample provider rather than from assay-based typing.

The immunoSEQ Assay, a bias-controlled multiplex PCR, was used to amplify TCRbeta CDR3 regions from genomic DNA. Turning to the authors' computational methods: Nucleated cell counts per sample were estimated from amplification of reference gene primers within the assay. To quantify the absolute abundance of each unique TCRbeta CDR3 rearrangement, sequence reads were collapsed and filtered. For each sample, productive Simpson clonality was calculated as the square root of Simpson's diversity index over productive rearrangements. TCRdb stores this immuneACCESS table with in-frame sequences only. Part of the clones is absent; in the studies checked, under half of the shortfall reflects unresolved V genes, and no reason is known for the rest. From that table come the V and J calls and clone size; the DNA was used to work out D and trimming. Here the sample has hundreds of thousands of clones; about 89% occur a single time. Clones ranked in the top ten supply roughly 8.3% of the sample.

The full study reports these points: The quantity of clinical and demographic metadata differed by source and by participant and was supplied without curation.

The germline V gene yields SGDLS for CDR1 and YYNGEE for CDR2. Trimming leaves V shorter by 0 bases and J shorter by 3 bases, with the junction holding 17 bases beyond the gene matches. Its CDR3 holds 19 amino acids, cysteine through phenylalanine. Only CDR3 DNA remains: 57 bases, in frame from the first base. Participants in the prospective study were aged roughly 18 to 89 years, lived in 20 to 30 United States geographic areas, and enrolled through a virtual design. Cohort assignment in the prospective study relied on participant-reported clinical history from a screening survey and a study questionnaire. Recovered participants in ImmuneRACE Cohort 3 were defined by two consecutive negative NP/OP PCR tests, clearance by a healthcare professional, or resolution of symptoms. In the prospective study, whole blood, serum and a nasopharyngeal or oropharyngeal swab were collected from each participant by mobile phlebotomists. Over an approximately 2-month period, participants in the prospective study had the option of providing additional blood draws and questionnaires. Before DNA extraction, blood samples from the prospective study were shipped at room temperature or frozen.

In the case of this clone: Its antigen is not yet known. No qualities accompany the bases; no much larger clone lies one base away.

The sequencing input was PBMCs or T cells enriched from blood (not recorded which). The source is a middle-aged man who had recovered from COVID-19. The rearranged segments are TRBV9 and TRBJ1-1; 7 central bases correspond to TRBD1. The CDR3 has the sequence CASSVATWVDREYDTEAFF. In nucleotide form, the sequence is TGTGCCAGCAGCGTAGCTACTTGGGTCGACAGGGAATATGACACTGAAGCTTTCTTT.